This entry is about one T cell receptor beta chain. This record comes from a study of preoperative IRX-2 immunotherapy in early breast cancer. Clones were read by immunoSEQ multiplex PCR, and TCRdb kept only the in-frame ones, dropping some. Seen here are roughly 11,000 clones, 75% to 90% observed once, and the top ten hold 4.5% to 7%. The CDR3 sequence is 16 residues long. Germline V lookup: CDR1 SGHRS, CDR2 YFSETQ. Trimming cost V 1 base and J 4 bases, with 17 bases left between them. Treatment: preoperative locoregional IRX-2 cytokine immunotherapy. This phase Ib study tested locoregional IRX-2 cytokine immunotherapy given before surgery.

This sample comprised lymph node tissue, obtained before IRX-2 immunotherapy. The chain uses TRBV5-1 and TRBJ1-2; D uncertain. The sequence was collected from a human donor with breast cancer. CDR3 coding DNA: TGCGCCAGCAGCTTGTTGCCGGACGTCGACACCTATGGCTACACCTTC. Translated, it gives CASSLLPDVDTYGYTF.